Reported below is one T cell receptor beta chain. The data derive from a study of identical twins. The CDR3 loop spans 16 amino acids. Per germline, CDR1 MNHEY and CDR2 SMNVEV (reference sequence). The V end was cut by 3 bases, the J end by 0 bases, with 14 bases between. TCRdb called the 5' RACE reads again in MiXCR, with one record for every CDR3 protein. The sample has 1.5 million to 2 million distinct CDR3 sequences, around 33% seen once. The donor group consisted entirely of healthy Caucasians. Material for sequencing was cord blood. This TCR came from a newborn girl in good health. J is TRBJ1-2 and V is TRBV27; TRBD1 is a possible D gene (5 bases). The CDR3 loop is CASSFRRGSTNYGYTF. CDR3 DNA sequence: TGTGCCAGCAGTTTTCGGAGGGGATCAACTAACTATGGCTACACCTTC.